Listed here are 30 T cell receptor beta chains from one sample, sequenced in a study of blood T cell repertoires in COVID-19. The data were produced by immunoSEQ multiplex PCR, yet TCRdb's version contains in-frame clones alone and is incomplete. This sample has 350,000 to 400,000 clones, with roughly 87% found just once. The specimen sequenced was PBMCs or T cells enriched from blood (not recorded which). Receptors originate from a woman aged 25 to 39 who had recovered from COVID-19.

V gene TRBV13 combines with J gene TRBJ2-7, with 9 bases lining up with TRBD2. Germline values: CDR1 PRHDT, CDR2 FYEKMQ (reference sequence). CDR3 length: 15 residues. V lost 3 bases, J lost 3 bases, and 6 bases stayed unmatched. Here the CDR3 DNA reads TGTGCCAGCAGCTTGCCCGGGACTAGCATCTACGAGCAGTACTTC. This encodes CASSLPGTSIYEQYF.

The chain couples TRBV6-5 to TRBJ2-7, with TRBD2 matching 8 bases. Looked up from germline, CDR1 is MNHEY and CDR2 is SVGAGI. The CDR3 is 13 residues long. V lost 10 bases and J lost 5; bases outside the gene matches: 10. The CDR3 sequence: CATRGSGIDEQYF. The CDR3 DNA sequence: TGTGCCACCCGGGGTAGCGGGATAGACGAGCAGTACTTC.

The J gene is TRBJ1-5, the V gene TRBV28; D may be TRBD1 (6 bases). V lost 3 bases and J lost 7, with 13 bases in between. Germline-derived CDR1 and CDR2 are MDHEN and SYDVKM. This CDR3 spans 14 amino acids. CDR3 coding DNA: TGTGCCAGCAGTTTTGTCGGACAGACCCAGCCCCAGCATTTT. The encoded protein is CASSFVGQTQPQHF.

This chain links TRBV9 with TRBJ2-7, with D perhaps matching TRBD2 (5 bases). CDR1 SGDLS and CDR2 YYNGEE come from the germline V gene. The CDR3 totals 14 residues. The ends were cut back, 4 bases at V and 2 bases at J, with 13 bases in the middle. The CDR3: CASSLDSTPYEQYF. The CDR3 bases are TGTGCCAGCAGCCTGGACTCCACGCCCTACGAGCAGTACTTC.

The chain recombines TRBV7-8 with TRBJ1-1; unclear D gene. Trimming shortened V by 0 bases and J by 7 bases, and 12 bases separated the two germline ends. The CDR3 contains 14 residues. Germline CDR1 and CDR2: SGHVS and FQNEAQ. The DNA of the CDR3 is TGTGCCAGCAGCTTAGCGGGCAACACCCTTGAAGCTTTCTTT. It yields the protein CASSLAGNTLEAFF. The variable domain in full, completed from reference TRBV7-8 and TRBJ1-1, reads GAGVSQSPRYKVAKRGQDVALRCDPISGHVSLFWYQQALGQGPEFLTYFQNEAQLDKSGLPSDRFFAERPEGSVSTLKIQRTQQEDSAVYLCASSLAGNTLEAFFGQGTRLTVV.

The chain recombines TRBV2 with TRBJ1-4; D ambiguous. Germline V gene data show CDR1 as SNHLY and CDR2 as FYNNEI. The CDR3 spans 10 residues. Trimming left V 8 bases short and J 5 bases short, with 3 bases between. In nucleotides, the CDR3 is TGTGCCAGCCGGAATGAAAAACTGTTTTTT. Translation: CASRNEKLFF.

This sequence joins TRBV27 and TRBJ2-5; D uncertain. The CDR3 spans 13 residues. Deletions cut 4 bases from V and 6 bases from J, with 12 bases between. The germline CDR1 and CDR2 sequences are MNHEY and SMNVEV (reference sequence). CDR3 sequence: CASSSLTFKTQYF. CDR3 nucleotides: TGTGCCAGCAGTTCCCTCACTTTCAAGACCCAGTACTTC.

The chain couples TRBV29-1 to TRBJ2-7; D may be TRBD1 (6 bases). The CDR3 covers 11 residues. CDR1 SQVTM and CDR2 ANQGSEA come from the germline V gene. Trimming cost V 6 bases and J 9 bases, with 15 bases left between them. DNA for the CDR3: TGCAGCGTAATGGACAGTCCGTGGCAGTACTTC. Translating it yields CSVMDSPWQYF.

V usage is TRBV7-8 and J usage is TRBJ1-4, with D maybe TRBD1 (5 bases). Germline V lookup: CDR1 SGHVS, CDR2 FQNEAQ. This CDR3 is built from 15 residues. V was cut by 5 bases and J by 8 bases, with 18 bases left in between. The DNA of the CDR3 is TGTGCCAGCAGCCACTGGGGGGGACCCGAAGAAAAACTGTTTTTT. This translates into CASSHWGGPEEKLFF.

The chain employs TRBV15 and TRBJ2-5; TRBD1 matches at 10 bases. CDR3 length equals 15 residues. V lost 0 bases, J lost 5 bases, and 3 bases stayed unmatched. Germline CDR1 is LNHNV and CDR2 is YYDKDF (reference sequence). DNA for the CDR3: TGTGCCACCAGCAGAGAGAGGACAGGGGGGGAGACCCAGTACTTC. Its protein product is CATSRERTGGETQYF.

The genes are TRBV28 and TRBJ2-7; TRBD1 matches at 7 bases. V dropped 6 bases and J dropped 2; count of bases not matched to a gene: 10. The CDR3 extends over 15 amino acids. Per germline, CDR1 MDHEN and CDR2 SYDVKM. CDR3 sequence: CASRYTPGQTYEQYF. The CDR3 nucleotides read TGTGCCAGCAGATATACTCCGGGACAGACCTACGAGCAGTACTTC.

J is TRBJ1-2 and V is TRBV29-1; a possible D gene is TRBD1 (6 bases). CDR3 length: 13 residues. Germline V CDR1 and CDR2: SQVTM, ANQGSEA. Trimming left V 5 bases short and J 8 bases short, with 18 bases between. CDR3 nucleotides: TGCAGCGTTTCGACAGGACAGATTCGGGGCTACACCTTC. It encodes CSVSTGQIRGYTF.

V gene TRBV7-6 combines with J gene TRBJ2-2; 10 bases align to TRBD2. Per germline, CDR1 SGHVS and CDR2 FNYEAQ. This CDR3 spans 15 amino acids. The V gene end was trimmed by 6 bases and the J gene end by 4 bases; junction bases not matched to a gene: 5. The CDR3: CASRQAGGSTGELFF. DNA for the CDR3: TGTGCCAGCAGACAAGCGGGAGGGAGCACCGGGGAGCTGTTTTTT.

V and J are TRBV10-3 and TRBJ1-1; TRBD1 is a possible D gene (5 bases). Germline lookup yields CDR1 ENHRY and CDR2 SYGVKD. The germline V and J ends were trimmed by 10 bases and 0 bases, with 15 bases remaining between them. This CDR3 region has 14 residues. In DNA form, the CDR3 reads TGTGCCACCCAAGGGGTAGCCCTGAACACTGAAGCTTTCTTT. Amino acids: CATQGVALNTEAFF.

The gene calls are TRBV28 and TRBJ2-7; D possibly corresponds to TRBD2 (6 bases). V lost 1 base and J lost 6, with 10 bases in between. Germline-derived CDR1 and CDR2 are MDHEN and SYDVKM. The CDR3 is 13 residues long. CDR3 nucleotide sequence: TGTGCCAGCAGTTTATCATGGGAGGCCGAGCAGTACTTC. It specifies CASSLSWEAEQYF. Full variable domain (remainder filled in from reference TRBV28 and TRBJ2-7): DVKVTQSSRYLVKRTGEKVFLECVQDMDHENMFWYRQDPGLGLRLIYFSYDVKMKEKGDIPEGYSVSREKKERFSLILESASTNQTSMYLCASSLSWEAEQYFGPGTRLTVT.

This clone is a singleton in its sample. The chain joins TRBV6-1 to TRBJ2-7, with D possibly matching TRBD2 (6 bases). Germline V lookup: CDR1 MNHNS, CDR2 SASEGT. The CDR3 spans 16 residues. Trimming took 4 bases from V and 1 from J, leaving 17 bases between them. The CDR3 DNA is TGTGCCAGCAGTGGGGGGACTCTCGGAATATCCTACGAGCAGTACTTC. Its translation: CASSGGTLGISYEQYF.

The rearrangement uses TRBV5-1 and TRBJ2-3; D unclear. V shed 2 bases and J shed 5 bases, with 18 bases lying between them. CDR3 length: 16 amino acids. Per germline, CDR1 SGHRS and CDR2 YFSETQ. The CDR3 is CASSLGYGGELDTQYF. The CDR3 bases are TGCGCCAGCAGCTTAGGATATGGCGGTGAACTAGATACGCAGTATTTT.

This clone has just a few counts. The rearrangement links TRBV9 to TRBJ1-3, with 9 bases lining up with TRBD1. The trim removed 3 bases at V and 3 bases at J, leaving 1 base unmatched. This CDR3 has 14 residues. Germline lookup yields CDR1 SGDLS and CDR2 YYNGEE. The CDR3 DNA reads TGTGCCAGCAGCGGGACAGGGGTTGGAAACACCATATATTTT. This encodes CASSGTGVGNTIYF. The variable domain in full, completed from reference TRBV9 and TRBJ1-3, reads DSGVTQTPKHLITATGQRVTLRCSPRSGDLSVYWYQQSLDQGLQFLIQYYNGEERAKGNILERFSAQQFPDLHSELNLSSLELGDSALYFCASSGTGVGNTIYFGEGSWLTVV.

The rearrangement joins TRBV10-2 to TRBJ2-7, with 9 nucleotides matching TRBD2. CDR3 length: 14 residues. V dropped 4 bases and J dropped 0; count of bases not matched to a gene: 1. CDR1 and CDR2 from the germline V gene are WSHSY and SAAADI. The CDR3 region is CASSGSGSSYEQYF. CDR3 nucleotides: TGCGCCAGCAGTGGTAGCGGGAGCTCCTACGAGCAGTACTTC.

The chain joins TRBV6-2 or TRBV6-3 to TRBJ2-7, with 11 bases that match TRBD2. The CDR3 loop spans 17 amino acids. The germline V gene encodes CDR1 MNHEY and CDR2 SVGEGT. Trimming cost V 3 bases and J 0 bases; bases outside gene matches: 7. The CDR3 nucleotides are TGTGCCAGCAGTTATAGCCTAGCGGGAGGTAGCTCCTACGAGCAGTACTTC. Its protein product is CASSYSLAGGSSYEQYF.

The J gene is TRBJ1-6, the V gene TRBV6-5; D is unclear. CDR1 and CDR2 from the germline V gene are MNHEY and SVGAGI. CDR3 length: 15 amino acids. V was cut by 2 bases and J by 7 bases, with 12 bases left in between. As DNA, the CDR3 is TGTGCCAGCAGTTACGAGGGCAGCCGGAATTCACCCCTCCACTTT. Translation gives CASSYEGSRNSPLHF.

CDR3 in amino acids: CASSQENRGGYTF. CDR3 in DNA: TGTGCCAGCAGCCAAGAGAACCGAGGTGGCTACACCTTC. The chain links TRBV3-1 (or the pseudogene TRBV3-2) to TRBJ1-2; D call uncertain. This CDR3 has 13 amino acids. Trimming left V 0 bases short and J 7 bases short, with 9 bases between. From germline, CDR1 is LGHDT and CDR2 YNNKEL (reference sequence).

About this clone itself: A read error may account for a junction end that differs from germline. In nucleotides, the CDR3 is TGTGCTAGCAGCCCAGGGGGTCCCCGGAGCACAGATACGCAGTATTTT. This gives the protein CASSPGGPRSTDTQYF. The chain joins TRBV7-7 to TRBJ2-3, with 7 bases fitting TRBD1. From germline, CDR1 is SSHAT and CDR2 FNYEAQ (reference sequence). This CDR3 has 16 amino acids.

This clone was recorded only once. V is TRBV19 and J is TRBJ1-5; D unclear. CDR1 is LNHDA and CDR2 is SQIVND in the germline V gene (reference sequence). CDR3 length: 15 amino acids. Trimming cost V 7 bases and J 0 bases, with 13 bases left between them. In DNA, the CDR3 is TGTGCCAGTACCATTATGACAACTAGCAATCAGCCCCAGCATTTT. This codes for CASTIMTTSNQPQHF.

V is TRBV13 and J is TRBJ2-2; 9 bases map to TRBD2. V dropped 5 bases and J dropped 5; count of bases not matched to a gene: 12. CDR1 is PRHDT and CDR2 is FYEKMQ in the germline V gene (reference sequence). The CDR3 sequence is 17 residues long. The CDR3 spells CASSPYGAGGLTGELFF. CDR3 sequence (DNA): TGTGCCAGCAGCCCTTACGGCGCGGGGGGGCTTACCGGGGAGCTGTTTTTT.

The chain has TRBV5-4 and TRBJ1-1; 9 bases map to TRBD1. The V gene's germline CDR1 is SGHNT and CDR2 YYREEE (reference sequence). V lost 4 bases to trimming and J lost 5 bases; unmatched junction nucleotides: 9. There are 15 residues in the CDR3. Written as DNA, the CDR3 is TGTGCCAGCAGCCTAAAGACAGGGGGTTGGACTGAAGCTTTCTTT. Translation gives CASSLKTGGWTEAFF.

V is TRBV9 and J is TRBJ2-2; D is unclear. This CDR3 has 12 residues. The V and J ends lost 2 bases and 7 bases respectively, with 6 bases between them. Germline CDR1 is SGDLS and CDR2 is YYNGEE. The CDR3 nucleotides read TGTGCCAGCAGCGTCCGGGTCGGGGAGCTGTTTTTT. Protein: CASSVRVGELFF.

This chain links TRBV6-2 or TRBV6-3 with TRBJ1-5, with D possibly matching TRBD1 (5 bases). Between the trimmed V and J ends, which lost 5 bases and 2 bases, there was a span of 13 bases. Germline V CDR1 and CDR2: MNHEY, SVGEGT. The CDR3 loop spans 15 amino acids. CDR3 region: CASSTAGLGNQPQHF. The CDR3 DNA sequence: TGTGCCAGCAGTACCGCGGGGCTAGGCAATCAGCCCCAGCATTTT.

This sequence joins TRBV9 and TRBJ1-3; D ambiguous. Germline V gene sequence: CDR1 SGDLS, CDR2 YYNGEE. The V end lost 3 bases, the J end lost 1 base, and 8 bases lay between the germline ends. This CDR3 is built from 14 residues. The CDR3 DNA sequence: TGTGCCAGCAGCGGTCCGCGGTCTGGAAACACCATATATTTT. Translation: CASSGPRSGNTIYF.

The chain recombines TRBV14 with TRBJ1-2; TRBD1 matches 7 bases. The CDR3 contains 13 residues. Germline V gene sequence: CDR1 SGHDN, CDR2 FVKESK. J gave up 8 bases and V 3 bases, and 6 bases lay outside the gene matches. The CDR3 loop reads CASSQTGPDGYTF. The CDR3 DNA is TGTGCCAGCAGCCAGACAGGGCCGGACGGCTACACCTTC.